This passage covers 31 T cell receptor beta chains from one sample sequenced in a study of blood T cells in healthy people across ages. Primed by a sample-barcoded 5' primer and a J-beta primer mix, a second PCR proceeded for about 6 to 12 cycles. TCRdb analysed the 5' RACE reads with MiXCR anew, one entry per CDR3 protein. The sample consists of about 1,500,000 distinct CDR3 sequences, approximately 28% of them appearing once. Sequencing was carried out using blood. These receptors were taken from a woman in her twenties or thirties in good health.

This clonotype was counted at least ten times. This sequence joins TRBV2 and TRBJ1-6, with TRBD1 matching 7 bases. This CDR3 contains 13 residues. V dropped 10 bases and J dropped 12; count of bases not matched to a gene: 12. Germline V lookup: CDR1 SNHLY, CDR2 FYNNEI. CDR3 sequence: CATQKDRDLPLHF. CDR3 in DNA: TGTGCCACCCAGAAAGACAGGGACTTACCCCTCCACTTT.

The CDR3 loop reads CATSEGRKGYTF. The CDR3 DNA is TGTGCCACCAGTGAAGGACGGAAAGGCTACACCTTC. This chain links TRBV24-1 with TRBJ1-2, with no clear D. Germline-derived CDR1 and CDR2 are KGHDR and SFDVKD. This CDR3 region has 12 residues. V was clipped by 4 bases and J by 8 bases, with 10 bases between them.

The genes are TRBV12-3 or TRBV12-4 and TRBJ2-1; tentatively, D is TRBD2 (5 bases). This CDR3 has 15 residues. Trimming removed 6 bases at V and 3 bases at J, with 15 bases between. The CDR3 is CASSYGGGGYNEQFF. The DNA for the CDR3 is TGTGCCAGCAGCTATGGAGGAGGTGGCTACAATGAGCAGTTCTTC.

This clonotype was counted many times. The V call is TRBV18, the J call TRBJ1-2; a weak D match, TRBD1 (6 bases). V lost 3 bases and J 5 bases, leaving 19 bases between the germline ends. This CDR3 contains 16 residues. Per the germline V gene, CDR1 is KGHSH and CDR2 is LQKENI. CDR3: CASSPGTPRESYGYTF. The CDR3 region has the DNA TGTGCCAGCTCACCCGGGACACCCCGGGAGAGTTATGGCTACACCTTC.

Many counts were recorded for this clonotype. CDR3 loop: CASSLAGEINYGYTF. DNA of the CDR3: TGCGCCAGCAGCTTGGCCGGGGAAATAAACTATGGCTACACCTTC. This rearrangement joins TRBV5-1 to TRBJ1-2; D gene ambiguous. V was clipped by 0 bases and J by 2 bases, with 11 bases between them. Looked up from germline, CDR1 is SGHRS and CDR2 is YFSETQ. The CDR3 totals 15 residues.

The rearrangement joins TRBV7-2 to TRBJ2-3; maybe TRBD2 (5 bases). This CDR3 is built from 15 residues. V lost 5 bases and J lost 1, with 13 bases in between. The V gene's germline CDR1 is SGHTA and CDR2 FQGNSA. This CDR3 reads CASSPLVVGTDTQYF. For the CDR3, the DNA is TGTGCCAGCAGCCCACTAGTGGTGGGCACAGATACGCAGTATTTT.

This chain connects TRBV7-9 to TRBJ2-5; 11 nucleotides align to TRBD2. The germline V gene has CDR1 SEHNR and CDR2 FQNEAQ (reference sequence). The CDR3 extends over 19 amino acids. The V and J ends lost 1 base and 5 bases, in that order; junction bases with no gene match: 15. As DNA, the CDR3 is TGTGCCAGCAGCTTAGTTACTAGCGGGAGAGGGACGCGTTTGGAGACCCAGTACTTC. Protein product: CASSLVTSGRGTRLETQYF. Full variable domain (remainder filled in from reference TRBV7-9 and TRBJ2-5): DTGVSQNPRHKITKRGQNVTFRCDPISEHNRLYWYRQTLGQGPEFLTYFQNEAQLEKSRLLSDRFSAERPKGSFSTLEIQRTEQGDSAMYLCASSLVTSGRGTRLETQYFGPGTRLLVL.

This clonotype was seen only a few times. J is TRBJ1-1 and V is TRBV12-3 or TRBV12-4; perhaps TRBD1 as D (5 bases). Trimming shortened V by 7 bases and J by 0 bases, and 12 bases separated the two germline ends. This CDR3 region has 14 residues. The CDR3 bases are TGTGCCAGCACCTGGGGGGTCGTGAACACTGAAGCTTTCTTT. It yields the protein CASTWGVVNTEAFF.

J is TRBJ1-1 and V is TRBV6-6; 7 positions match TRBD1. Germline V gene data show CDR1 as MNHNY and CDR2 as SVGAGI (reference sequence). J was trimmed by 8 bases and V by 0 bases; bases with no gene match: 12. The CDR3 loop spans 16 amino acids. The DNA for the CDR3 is TGTGCCAGCAGTTACTCTGAAACAGGGGTAAGGATGGAAGCTTTCTTT. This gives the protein CASSYSETGVRMEAFF.

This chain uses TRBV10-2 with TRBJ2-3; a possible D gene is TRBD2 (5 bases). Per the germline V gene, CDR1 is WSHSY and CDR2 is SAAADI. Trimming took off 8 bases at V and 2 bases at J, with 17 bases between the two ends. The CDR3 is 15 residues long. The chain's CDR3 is CASGIRGRSTDTQYF. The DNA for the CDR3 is TGCGCCAGCGGAATACGGGGTCGATCCACAGATACGCAGTATTTT.

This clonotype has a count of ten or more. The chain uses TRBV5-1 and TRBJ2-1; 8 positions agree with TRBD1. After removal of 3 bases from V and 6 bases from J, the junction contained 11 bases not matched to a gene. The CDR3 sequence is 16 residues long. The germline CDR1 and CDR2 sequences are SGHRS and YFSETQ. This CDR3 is CASSSTDRGASNEQFF. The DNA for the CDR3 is TGCGCCAGCAGCTCTACTGACAGGGGAGCCTCCAATGAGCAGTTCTTC.

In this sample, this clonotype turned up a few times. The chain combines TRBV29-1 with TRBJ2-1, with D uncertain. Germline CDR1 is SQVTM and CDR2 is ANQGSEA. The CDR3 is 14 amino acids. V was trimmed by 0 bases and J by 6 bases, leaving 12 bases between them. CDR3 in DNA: TGCAGCGTTGAAGATATCGGAGAGAGCAATGAGCAGTTCTTC. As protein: CSVEDIGESNEQFF.

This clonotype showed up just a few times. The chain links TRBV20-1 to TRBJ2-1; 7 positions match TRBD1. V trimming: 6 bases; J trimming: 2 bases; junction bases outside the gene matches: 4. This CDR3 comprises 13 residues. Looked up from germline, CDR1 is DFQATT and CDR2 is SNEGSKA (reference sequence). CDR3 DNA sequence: TGCAGTGCCGGGACAGAAACCTACAATGAGCAGTTCTTC. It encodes CSAGTETYNEQFF.

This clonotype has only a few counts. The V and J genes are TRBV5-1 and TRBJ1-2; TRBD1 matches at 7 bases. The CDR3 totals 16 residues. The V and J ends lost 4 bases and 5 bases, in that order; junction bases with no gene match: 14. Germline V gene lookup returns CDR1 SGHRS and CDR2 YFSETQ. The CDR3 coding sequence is TGCGCCAGCAGCCTTGAGATCGTTGACAGGGATTATGGCTACACCTTC. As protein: CASSLEIVDRDYGYTF.

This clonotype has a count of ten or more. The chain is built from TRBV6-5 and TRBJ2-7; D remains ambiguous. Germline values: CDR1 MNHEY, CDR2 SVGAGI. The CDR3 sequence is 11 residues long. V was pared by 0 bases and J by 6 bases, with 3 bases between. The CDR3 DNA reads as TGTGCCAGCAGTTACTCGTCCGAGCAGTACTTC. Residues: CASSYSSEQYF.

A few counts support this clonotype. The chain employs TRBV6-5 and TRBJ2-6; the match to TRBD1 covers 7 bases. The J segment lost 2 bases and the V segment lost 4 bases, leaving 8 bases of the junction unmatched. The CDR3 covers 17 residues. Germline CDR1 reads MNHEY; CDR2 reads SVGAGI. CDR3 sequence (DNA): TGTGCCAGCAGTTCGCCCTACAGGGGCCCTGGGGCCAACGTCCTGACTTTC. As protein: CASSSPYRGPGANVLTF.

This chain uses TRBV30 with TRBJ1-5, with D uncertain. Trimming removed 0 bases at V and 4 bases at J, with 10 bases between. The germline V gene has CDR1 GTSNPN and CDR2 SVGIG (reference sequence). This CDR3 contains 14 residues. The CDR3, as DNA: TGTGCCTGGAGTGTAAACAGTCGTAATCAGCCCCAGCATTTT. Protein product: CAWSVNSRNQPQHF.

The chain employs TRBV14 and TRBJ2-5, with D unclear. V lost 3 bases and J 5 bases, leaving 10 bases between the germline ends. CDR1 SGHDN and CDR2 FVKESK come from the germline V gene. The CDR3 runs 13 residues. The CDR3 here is CASSQTIPETQYF. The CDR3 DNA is TGTGCCAGCAGCCAGACCATACCGGAGACCCAGTACTTC.

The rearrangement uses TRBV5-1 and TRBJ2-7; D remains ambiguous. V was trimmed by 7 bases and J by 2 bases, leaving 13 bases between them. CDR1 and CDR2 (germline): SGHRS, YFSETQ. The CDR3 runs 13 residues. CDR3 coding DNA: TGCGCCAGCCGAAAAGAGAGTGCCTACGAGCAGTACTTC. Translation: CASRKESAYEQYF.

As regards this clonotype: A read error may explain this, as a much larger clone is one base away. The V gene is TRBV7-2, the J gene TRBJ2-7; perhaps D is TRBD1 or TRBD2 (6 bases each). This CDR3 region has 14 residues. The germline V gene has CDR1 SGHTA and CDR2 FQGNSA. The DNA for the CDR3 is TGTGCCAGCACAAGAGGGGGGTCAGACTACGAGCGGTACTTC. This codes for CASTRGGSDYERYF.

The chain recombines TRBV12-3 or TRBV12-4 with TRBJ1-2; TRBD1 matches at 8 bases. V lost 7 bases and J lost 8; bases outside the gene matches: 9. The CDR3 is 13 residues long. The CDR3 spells CASKISDREGYTF. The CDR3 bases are TGTGCCAGCAAGATTTCGGACAGGGAAGGCTACACCTTC.

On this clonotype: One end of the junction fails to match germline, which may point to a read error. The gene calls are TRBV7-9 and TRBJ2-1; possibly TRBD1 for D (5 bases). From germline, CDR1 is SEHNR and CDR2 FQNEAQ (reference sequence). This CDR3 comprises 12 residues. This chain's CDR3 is CTSNYQGNEQFF. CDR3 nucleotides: TGTACCAGCAACTACCAGGGAAATGAGCAGTTCTTC.

The CDR3 here is CSARDPRHGVAGGELFF. DNA for the CDR3: TGCAGTGCTAGAGACCCCAGACATGGAGTCGCGGGCGGGGAGCTGTTTTTT. This chain links TRBV20-1 with TRBJ2-2, with D possibly TRBD2 on 5 matching bases. Germline V gene data show CDR1 as DFQATT and CDR2 as SNEGSKA (reference sequence). The CDR3 has 17 amino acids. V was cut by 0 bases and J by 7 bases, with 21 bases left in between.

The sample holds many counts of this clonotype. The DNA of the CDR3 is TGCAGTGCAAACGCGCCGGACACTAACTATGGCTACACCTTC. This encodes CSANAPDTNYGYTF. The chain is built from TRBV20-1 and TRBJ1-2; weak D call: TRBD1 (5 bases). The CDR3 runs 14 residues. Trimming pared 6 bases from V and 0 bases from J, leaving 14 bases between. Per the germline V gene, CDR1 is DFQATT and CDR2 is SNEGSKA (reference sequence).

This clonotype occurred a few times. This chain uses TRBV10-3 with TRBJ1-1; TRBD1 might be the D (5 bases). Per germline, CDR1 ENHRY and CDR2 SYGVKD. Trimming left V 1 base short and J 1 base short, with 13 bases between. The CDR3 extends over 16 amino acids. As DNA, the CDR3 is TGTGCCATCAGTGAGTTGGCGCCGGGGGAGAACACTGAAGCTTTCTTT. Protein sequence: CAISELAPGENTEAFF.

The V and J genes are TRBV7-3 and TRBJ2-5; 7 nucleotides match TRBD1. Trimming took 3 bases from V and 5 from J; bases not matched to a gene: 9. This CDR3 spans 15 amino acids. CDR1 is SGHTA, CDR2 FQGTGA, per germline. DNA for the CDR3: TGTGCCAGCAGCTTCAACACAGGGGTCGGGGAGACCCAGTACTTC. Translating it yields CASSFNTGVGETQYF.

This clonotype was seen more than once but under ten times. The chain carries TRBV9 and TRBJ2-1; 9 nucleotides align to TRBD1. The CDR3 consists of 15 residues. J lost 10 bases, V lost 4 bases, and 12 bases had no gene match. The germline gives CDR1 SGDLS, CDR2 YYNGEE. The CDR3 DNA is TGTGCCAGCAGCACCCCGGGACAGGGAGTTGAGGAGCAGTTCTTC. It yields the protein CASSTPGQGVEEQFF.

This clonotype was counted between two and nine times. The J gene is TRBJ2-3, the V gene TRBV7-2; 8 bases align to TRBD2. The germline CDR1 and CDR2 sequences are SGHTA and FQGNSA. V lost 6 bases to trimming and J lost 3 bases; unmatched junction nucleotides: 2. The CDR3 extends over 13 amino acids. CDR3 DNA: TGTGCCAGCAGTAGCGGGAAAACAGATACGCAGTATTTT. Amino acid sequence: CASSSGKTDTQYF.

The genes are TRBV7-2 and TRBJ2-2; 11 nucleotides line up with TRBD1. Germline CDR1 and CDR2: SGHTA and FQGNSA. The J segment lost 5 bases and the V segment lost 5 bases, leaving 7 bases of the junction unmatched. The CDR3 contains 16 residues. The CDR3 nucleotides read TGTGCCAGCAGCGATACCGGGACAGGGGGAACCGGGGAGCTGTTTTTT. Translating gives CASSDTGTGGTGELFF.

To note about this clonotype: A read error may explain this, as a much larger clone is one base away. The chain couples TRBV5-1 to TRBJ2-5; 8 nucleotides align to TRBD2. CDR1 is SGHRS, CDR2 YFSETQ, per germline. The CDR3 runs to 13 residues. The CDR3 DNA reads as TGCGCCGGCAGTCGAGCGGGAGAGGAGACCCAGTACTTC. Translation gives CAGSRAGEETQYF.

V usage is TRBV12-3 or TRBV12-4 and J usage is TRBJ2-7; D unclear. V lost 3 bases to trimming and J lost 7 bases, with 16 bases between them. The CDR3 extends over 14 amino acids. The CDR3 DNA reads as TGTGCCAGCAGTTTCTCAGACCTTTACAATGAGCAGTACTTC. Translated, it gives CASSFSDLYNEQYF.